This entry features one TCR beta chain sequence. RNA was isolated and reverse transcribed to cDNA, the sequencing template. Clones were sequenced by immunoSEQ multiplex PCR, and TCRdb holds only the in-frame ones, with some missing. Among about 110,000 clones listed, roughly 55% were seen once. Alopecia areata patients provided lesional scalp punch biopsies and peripheral blood, both collected for the study. This sample is drawn from a study of CD8+ T cells in alopecia areata. Sequencing input: NKG2D-low CD8+ T cells sorted from blood. The source of this sequence is a human donor with alopecia areata.

The CDR3 region is CASSFGFKGNQPQHF. In DNA, the CDR3 is TGTGCCAGCAGTTTCGGGTTTAAGGGCAATCAGCCCCAGCATTTT. The chain combines TRBV28 with TRBJ1-5; D uncertain. The CDR3 has 15 residues. With 3 bases removed from V and 2 bases from J, the gap between germline ends came to 11 bases. Germline V gives CDR1 MDHEN, CDR2 SYDVKM.